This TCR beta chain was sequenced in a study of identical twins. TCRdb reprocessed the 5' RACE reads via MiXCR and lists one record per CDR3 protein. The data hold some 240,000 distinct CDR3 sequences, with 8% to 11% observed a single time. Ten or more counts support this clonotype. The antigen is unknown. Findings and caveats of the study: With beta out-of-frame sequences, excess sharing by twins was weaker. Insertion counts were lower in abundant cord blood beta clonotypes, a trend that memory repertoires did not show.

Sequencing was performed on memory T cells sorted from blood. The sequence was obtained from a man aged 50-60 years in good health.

CDR3 bases: TGTGCCAGCAGCCCCGGGATCCTACCAAATGAGCAGTTCTTC. This encodes CASSPGILPNEQFF. The chain couples TRBV7-2 to TRBJ2-1, with D tentatively TRBD2 (5 bases). Trimming took off 5 bases at V and 7 bases at J, with 15 bases between the two ends. The germline CDR1 and CDR2 sequences are SGHTA and FQGNSA. The CDR3 consists of 14 residues.